This T cell receptor beta chain is drawn from a study of blood T cells in healthy people across ages. On this clonotype: Antigen: not known.

Overall study results and limits: Per-million-T-cell TCR beta diversity fell roughly linearly with age. No one knew whether donors had CMV, which possibly confounded expanded clonotype changes.

The germline V gene has CDR1 SGHAT and CDR2 FQNNGV. V was clipped by 5 bases and J by 10 bases, with 12 bases between them. CDR3 length: 13 amino acids. Primed by a sample-barcoded 5' primer and a J-beta primer mix, a second PCR proceeded for about 7 to 11 cycles. MiXCR, applied by TCRdb to the 5' RACE reads, yields one record per CDR3 protein. The sample contains 1.5 million to 2 million distinct CDR3 sequences, 28% of which appear only once. This receptor was identified in a woman aged 25 to 39 in good health. Sequencing was carried out using blood. The chain combines TRBV11-2 with TRBJ1-6, with D possibly being TRBD1 (5 bases). The CDR3 protein is CASSPNQGSPLHF. In DNA, the CDR3 is TGTGCCAGCAGCCCCAACCAGGGATCACCCCTCCACTTT.